These T cell receptor beta chains were read from a single sample in a study of blood T cells in healthy people across ages. TCRdb ran MiXCR on the 5' RACE reads and lists one entry per CDR3 protein. This table holds just under 900,000 distinct CDR3 sequences, 29% found once. Sequencing was done on a sample of blood. The source of these receptors is a woman of 80 years or more in good health. Each CDR3 is given with its conserved first and last residue. D genes are given only for firm matches. Where a row states a size, it is once, few, many or the class of an expanded clone; other rows omit it.

V gene	D gene	clone size	J gene	CDR3 DNA	CDR3 protein
TRBV11-2	.	.	TRBJ2-7	TGTGCCAGCAGCTTTTCTGGTTGGGCTAGTTTTTCCGAGCAGTACTTC	CASSFSGWASFSEQYF
TRBV27	.	few	TRBJ1-3	TGTGCCAGCAGTTGGTCGGCCCCCACCGTCTCTGGAAACACCATATATTTT	CASSWSAPTVSGNTIYF
TRBV3-1	.	many	TRBJ1-2	TGTGCCAGCAGCCAAGCAGGAAGCTACACCTTC	CASSQAGSYTF
TRBV6-1	TRBD1	many	TRBJ2-7	TGTGCCAGCAGTGAAGGCGGGACAGGGGGATTGCAGTACTTC	CASSEGGTGGLQYF
TRBV7-8	.	.	TRBJ2-7	TGTGCCAGCAGCTTAGGTGGGGCCAGGGGAGTTGACGAGCAGTACTTC	CASSLGGARGVDEQYF
TRBV14	.	few	TRBJ2-4	TGTGCCAGCAGCCAAGGCTCCCTCCTAGCCAAAAACATTCAGTACTTC	CASSQGSLLAKNIQYF
TRBV7-2	.	few	TRBJ2-3	TGTGCCAGCAGCTTGGGGGGCTTAAGAACAAATACGCAGTATTTT	CASSLGGLRTNTQYF
TRBV11-2	.	many	TRBJ1-4	TGTGCCAGCACCTTAGGCACTGGGTTTAATGAAAAACTGTTTTTT	CASTLGTGFNEKLFF
TRBV30	TRBD1	.	TRBJ1-2	TGTGCCTGGAGAGCCGGGACAGAATACTATGGCTACACCTTC	CAWRAGTEYYGYTF
TRBV11-2	.	few	TRBJ1-1	TGTGCCAGCAGCCGCGGGGGTTCGACTGTTAACCCTGAAGCTTTCTTT	CASSRGGSTVNPEAFF
TRBV11-2	TRBD2	many	TRBJ2-5	TGTGCCAGCAGCTTAGGCGGGCTAGCGGGGACCCAGTACTTC	CASSLGGLAGTQYF
TRBV20-1	TRBD1	.	TRBJ2-7	TGCAGTGCTAAACCAGGGGGCAGTTCTTCCTACGAGCAGTACTTC	CSAKPGGSSSYEQYF
TRBV11-3	.	.	TRBJ1-1	TGTGCCAGCAGCTTAGCAGCAACCAGGACTGAAGCTTTCTTT	CASSLAATRTEAFF
TRBV30	.	many	TRBJ1-2	TGTGCCTGGAGTGTAGGGCAGGGGAACTATGGCTACACCTTC	CAWSVGQGNYGYTF
TRBV7-8	.	few	TRBJ1-1	TGTGCCAGCAGCTTAATCGGAATCACTGAAGCTTTCTTT	CASSLIGITEAFF
TRBV15	TRBD1	.	TRBJ1-5	TGTGCCACCAGCAGCTTCCGGGACAGACTGCAGCCCCAGCATTTT	CATSSFRDRLQPQHF
TRBV20-1	TRBD2	.	TRBJ2-3	TGCAGTGCTAACAAACTAGCGAGGTCTGATACGCAGTATTTT	CSANKLARSDTQYF
TRBV18	.	.	TRBJ1-1	TGTGCCAGCTCACCACTAGGTTCTTCCAGGAACACTGAAGCTTTCTTT	CASSPLGSSRNTEAFF
TRBV5-1	TRBD2	.	TRBJ2-3	TGCGCCAGCAGCTCCGCGGGGGACCGCACAGATACGCAGTATTTT	CASSSAGDRTDTQYF
TRBV27	.	.	TRBJ1-2	TGTGCCAGCAGTTTATCGGCAGGGATCTATAACTATGGCTACACCTTC	CASSLSAGIYNYGYTF
TRBV6-2/TRBV6-3	.	many	TRBJ2-1	TGTGCCAGCAGTTACTCGAGAGACTCCCCCCTTGGGAATGAGCAGTTCTTC	CASSYSRDSPLGNEQFF
TRBV24-1	TRBD1	.	TRBJ2-2	TGTGCCACCAGTGATTTCCGGGGGACAGGGAGCACCGGGGAGCTGTTTTTT	CATSDFRGTGSTGELFF
TRBV7-2	.	few	TRBJ1-4	TGTGCCAGCAGCAGACGACAGGTCTCAACTAATGAAAAACTGTTTTTT	CASSRRQVSTNEKLFF
TRBV4-3	.	many	TRBJ1-2	TGCGCCAGCGTTGGACCAAACTATGGCTACACCTTC	CASVGPNYGYTF
TRBV7-2	TRBD2	.	TRBJ2-2	TGTGCCAGCAGCTGGACTAGCGCGAACACCGGGGAGCTGTTTTTT	CASSWTSANTGELFF
TRBV12-3/TRBV12-4	TRBD1	few	TRBJ1-1	TGTGCCAGCAGCCCCCCTACAGGGGGCAATACTGAAGCTTTCTTT	CASSPPTGGNTEAFF
TRBV9	TRBD1	many	TRBJ2-1	TGTGCCAGCAGCGTAGGGGACAGGGGGGTCAATGAGCAGTTCTTC	CASSVGDRGVNEQFF
TRBV12-3/TRBV12-4	.	.	TRBJ1-5	TGTGCCAGCAGCAGCAGGGTTAGCAATCAGCCCCGGCATTTT	CASSSRVSNQPRHF
TRBV2	TRBD1	many	TRBJ2-7	TGTGCCAGCAGTACCGACAGGGGCGAGCAGTACTTC	CASSTDRGEQYF
TRBV2	TRBD1	.	TRBJ2-3	TGTGCCAGCAGTGGACAGGGGGCCAGAGATACGCAGTATTTT	CASSGQGARDTQYF
TRBV6-6	.	many	TRBJ2-1	TGTGCCAGCAAGTTGGGATCGAGCTCCTACAATGAGCAGTTCTTC	CASKLGSSSYNEQFF
TRBV10-3	.	.	TRBJ2-5	TGTGCCATCGCACGGGAGCAAGAGACCCAGTACTTC	CAIAREQETQYF
TRBV3-1	TRBD2	few	TRBJ2-3	TGTGCCAGCAGCCAAGATTTGCCTAGCGGGGCCCCGGAGGGTACGCAGTATTTT	CASSQDLPSGAPEGTQYF
TRBV12-3/TRBV12-4	.	.	TRBJ2-1	TGTGCCAGCAGTTTAGGCGGGGTGAACCTATACAATGAGCAGTTCTTC	CASSLGGVNLYNEQFF
TRBV7-2	.	.	TRBJ2-5	TGTGCCAGCAGCTTAGACAGGCCCGGGGAGACCCAGTACTTC	CASSLDRPGETQYF
TRBV5-1	.	many	TRBJ1-2	TGCGCCAGCAGCTTGGCTGGTTCGGACAGCCCCAACTATGGCTACACCTTC	CASSLAGSDSPNYGYTF
TRBV20-1	.	.	TRBJ1-1	TGCAGTGCTAGCGACGACCCCTTGAACACTGAAGCTTTCTTT	CSASDDPLNTEAFF
TRBV11-2	.	few	TRBJ1-1	TGTGCCAGCAGCCCTCAGGGACTCATGAACACTGAAGCTTTCTTT	CASSPQGLMNTEAFF
TRBV10-3	.	few	TRBJ2-3	TGTGCCATCAGTGCCCCATGGGACCCTTCGGATACGCAGTATTTT	CAISAPWDPSDTQYF
TRBV7-8	.	.	TRBJ2-3	TGTGCCAGCAGCTACGCCTGGAGGCCTAGCACAGATACGCAGTATTTT	CASSYAWRPSTDTQYF
TRBV14	TRBD1	few	TRBJ1-5	TGTGCCAGGACACAAGGGGACAGGGGGCTCAATCAGCCCCAGCATTTT	CARTQGDRGLNQPQHF
TRBV5-8	.	.	TRBJ2-1	TGTGCCAGCAACAAACAATTCGAGGATGAGCAGTTCTTC	CASNKQFEDEQFF
TRBV20-1	TRBD1	many	TRBJ2-3	TGCAGTGCTCCGTCCCGGGACAGGCAGAGCACAGATACGCAGTATTTT	CSAPSRDRQSTDTQYF
TRBV6-2/TRBV6-3	.	many	TRBJ2-5	TGTGCCAGCAGTTACTCGGGGGAGACCCAGTACTTC	CASSYSGETQYF
TRBV12-3/TRBV12-4	.	.	TRBJ1-1	TGTGCCAGCAGTTTAGATACGGGGGCTAACACTGAAGCTTTCTTT	CASSLDTGANTEAFF
TRBV7-2	TRBD2	many	TRBJ2-3	TGTGCCAGCAGCCCCGACCGGGGGGGCGGGACAGATACGCAGTATTTT	CASSPDRGGGTDTQYF
TRBV7-6	TRBD1	many	TRBJ2-3	TGTGCCAGCAGCCCGGGACAGGGGGGGATCAATACGCAGTATTTT	CASSPGQGGINTQYF
TRBV21-1	.	many	TRBJ1-2	TGTGCCAGCAGCAACTTGAGGGTCGACTATGGCTACACCTTC	CASSNLRVDYGYTF
TRBV3-1	TRBD2	few	TRBJ2-3	TGTGCCAGCAGCAAAGGGGGTAGCGGGGGAAAAGGGACGCAGTATTTT	CASSKGGSGGKGTQYF
TRBV7-2	TRBD1	many	TRBJ2-2	TGTGCCAGCAGCTATATGACAGGGGTCGCCGGGGAGCTGTTTTTT	CASSYMTGVAGELFF
TRBV18	.	.	TRBJ1-2	TGTGCCAGCTCACCGTACAGGGCGGACTATGGCTACACCTTC	CASSPYRADYGYTF
TRBV25-1	.	few	TRBJ1-4	TGTGCCAGCAGTGAATATGGGTTGGGCAAGGCCAGTGAAAAACTGTTTTTT	CASSEYGLGKASEKLFF
TRBV7-2	TRBD2	many	TRBJ2-1	TGTGCCAGCAGTCGTCAAAGGACTAGCGGAAACAATGAGCAGTTCTTC	CASSRQRTSGNNEQFF
TRBV20-1	.	.	TRBJ2-3	TGCAGTGCTAGAAGGGACGGAGATACGCAGTATTTT	CSARRDGDTQYF
TRBV6-2/TRBV6-3	TRBD1	few	TRBJ1-5	TGTGCCAGCAAACCCGAGGGACAGGGGGAAAATCAGCCCCAGCATTTT	CASKPEGQGENQPQHF
TRBV18	.	few	TRBJ2-7	TGTGCCAGCTCACCAGTTCGTACAGGGCCAAGCGAGCAGTACTTC	CASSPVRTGPSEQYF
TRBV18	.	many	TRBJ2-7	TGTGCCAGCTCACCAGGCAGGGCCTACGAGCAGTACTTC	CASSPGRAYEQYF
TRBV9	TRBD1	.	TRBJ2-7	TGTGCCAGCAGCGTAGTGGGGACAGGGGGCGACGAGCAGTACTTC	CASSVVGTGGDEQYF
TRBV7-9	.	.	TRBJ1-1	TGTGCCAGCAGTACGCAGGGGAACTTGAACACTGAAGCTTTCTTT	CASSTQGNLNTEAFF